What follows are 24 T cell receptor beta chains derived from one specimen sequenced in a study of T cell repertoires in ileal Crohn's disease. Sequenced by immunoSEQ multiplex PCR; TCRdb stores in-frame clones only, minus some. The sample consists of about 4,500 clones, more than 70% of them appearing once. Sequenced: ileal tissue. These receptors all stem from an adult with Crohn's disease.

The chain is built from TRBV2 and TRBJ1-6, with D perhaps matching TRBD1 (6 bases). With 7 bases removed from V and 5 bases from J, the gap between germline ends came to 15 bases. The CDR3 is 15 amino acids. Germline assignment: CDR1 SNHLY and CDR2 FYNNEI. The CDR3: CASKGPGQNNSPLHF. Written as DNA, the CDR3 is TGTGCCAGCAAGGGCCCAGGACAGAATAATTCACCCCTCCACTTT.

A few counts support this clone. CDR3 nucleotide sequence: TGTGCCAGCAGACCAGGGTATTCCTACGAGCAGTACTTC. Amino acids: CASRPGYSYEQYF. J is TRBJ2-7 and V is TRBV6-6; possible D gene TRBD1, 5 bases. This CDR3 spans 13 amino acids. CDR1 MNHNY and CDR2 SVGAGI come from the germline V gene (reference sequence). V shed 6 bases and J shed 1 base, with 10 bases lying between them.

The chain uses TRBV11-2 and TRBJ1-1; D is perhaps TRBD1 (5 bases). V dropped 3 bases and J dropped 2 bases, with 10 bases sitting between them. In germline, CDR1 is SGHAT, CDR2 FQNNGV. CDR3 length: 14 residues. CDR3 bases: TGTGCCAGCAGCTTTCGCGGGGGAAACACTGAAGCTTTCTTT. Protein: CASSFRGGNTEAFF.

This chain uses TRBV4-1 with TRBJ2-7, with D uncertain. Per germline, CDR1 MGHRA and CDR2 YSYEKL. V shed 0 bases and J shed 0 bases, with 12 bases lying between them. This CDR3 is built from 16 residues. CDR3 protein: CASSQDRASSSYEQYF. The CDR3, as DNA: TGCGCCAGCAGCCAAGATCGTGCGTCGAGCTCCTACGAGCAGTACTTC.

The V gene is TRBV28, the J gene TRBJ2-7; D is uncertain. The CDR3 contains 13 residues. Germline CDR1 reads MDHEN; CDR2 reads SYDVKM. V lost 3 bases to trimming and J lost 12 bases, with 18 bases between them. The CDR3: CASSFGSPNSRYF. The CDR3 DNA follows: TGTGCCAGCAGTTTTGGCAGCCCCAACAGCAGGTACTTC.

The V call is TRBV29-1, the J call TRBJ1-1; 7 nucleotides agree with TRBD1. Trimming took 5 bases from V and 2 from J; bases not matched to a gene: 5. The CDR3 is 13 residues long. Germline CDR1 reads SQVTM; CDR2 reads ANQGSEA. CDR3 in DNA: TGCAGCGTTACAACAGGGGTAAACACTGAAGCTTTCTTT. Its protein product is CSVTTGVNTEAFF.

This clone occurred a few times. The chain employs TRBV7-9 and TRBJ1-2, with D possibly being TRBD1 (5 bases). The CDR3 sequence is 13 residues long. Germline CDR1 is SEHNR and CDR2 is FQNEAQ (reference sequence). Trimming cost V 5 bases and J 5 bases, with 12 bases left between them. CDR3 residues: CASSAGTQYGYTF. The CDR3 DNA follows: TGTGCCAGCAGCGCAGGGACTCAATATGGCTACACCTTC.

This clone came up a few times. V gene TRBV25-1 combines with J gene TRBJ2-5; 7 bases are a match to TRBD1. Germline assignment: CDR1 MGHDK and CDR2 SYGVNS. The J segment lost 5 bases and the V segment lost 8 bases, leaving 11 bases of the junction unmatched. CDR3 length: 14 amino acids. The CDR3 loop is CASSAGGIGETQYF. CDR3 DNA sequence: TGTGCCAGCTCTGCAGGGGGTATAGGGGAGACCCAGTACTTC. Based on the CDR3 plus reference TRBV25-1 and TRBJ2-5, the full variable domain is EADIYQTPRYLVIGTGKKITLECSQTMGHDKMYWYQQDPGMELHLIHYSYGVNSTEKGDLSSESTVSRIRTEHFPLTLESARPSHTSQYLCASSAGGIGETQYFGPGTRLLVL.

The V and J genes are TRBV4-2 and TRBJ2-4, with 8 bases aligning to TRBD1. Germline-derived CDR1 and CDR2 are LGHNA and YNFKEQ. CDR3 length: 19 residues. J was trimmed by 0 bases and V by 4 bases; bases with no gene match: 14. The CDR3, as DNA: TGTGCCAGCAGCCCTGGGACAGGACGGAGGACTATAGCCAAAAACATTCAGTACTTC. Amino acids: CASSPGTGRRTIAKNIQYF.

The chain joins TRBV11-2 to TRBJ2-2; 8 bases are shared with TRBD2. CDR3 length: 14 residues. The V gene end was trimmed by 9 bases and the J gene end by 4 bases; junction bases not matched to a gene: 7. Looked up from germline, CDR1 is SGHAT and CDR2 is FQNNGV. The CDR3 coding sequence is TGTGCCAGTCGGCGGGGGGTGAGCACCGGGGAGCTGTTTTTT. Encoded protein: CASRRGVSTGELFF.

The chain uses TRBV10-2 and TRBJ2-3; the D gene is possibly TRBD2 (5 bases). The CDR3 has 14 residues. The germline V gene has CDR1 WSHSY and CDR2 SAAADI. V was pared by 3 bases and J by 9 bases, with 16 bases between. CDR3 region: CASSDPRSPGTQYF. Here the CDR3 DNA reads TGCGCCAGCAGTGACCCGAGGAGCCCGGGGACGCAGTATTTT.

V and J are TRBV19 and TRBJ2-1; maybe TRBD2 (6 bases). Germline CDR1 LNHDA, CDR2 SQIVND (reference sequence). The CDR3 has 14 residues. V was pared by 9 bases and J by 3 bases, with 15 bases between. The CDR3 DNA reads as TGTGCCAGCGGGCGGGGATGGCTCTACAATGAGCAGTTCTTC. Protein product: CASGRGWLYNEQFF.

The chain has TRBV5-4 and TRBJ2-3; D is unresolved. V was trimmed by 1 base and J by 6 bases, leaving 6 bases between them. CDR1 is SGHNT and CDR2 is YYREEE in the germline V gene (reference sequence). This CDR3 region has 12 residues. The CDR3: CASSLPADTQYF. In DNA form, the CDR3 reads TGTGCCAGCAGCTTGCCAGCGGATACGCAGTATTTT.

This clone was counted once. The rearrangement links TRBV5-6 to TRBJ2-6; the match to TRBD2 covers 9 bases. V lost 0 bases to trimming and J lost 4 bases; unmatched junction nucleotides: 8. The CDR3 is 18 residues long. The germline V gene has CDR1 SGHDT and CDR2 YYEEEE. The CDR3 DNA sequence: TGTGCCAGCAGCTTGGACGGCGCGGGGGGGCCCGGGGCCAACGTCCTGACTTTC. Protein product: CASSLDGAGGPGANVLTF.

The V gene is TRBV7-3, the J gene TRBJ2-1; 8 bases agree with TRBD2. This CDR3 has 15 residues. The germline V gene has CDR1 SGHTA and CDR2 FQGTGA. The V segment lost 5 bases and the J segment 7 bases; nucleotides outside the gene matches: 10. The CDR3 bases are TGTGCCAGCAGCCCCGGGTCGGGGGGGCCGAATGAGCAGTTCTTC. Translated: CASSPGSGGPNEQFF.

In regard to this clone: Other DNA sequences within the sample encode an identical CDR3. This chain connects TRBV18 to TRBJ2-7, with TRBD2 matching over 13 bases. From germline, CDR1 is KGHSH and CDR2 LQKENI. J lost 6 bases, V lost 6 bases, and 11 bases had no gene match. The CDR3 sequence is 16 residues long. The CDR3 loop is CASSLELAGGPGEQYF. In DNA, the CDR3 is TGTGCCAGCTCTCTAGAACTAGCGGGGGGGCCAGGCGAGCAGTACTTC. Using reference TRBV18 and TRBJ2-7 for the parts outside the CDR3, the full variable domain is NAGVMQNPRHLVRRRGQEARLRCSPMKGHSHVYWYRQLPEEGLKFMVYLQKENIIDESGMPKERFSAEFPKEGPSILRIQQVVRGDSAAYFCASSLELAGGPGEQYFGPGTRLTVT.

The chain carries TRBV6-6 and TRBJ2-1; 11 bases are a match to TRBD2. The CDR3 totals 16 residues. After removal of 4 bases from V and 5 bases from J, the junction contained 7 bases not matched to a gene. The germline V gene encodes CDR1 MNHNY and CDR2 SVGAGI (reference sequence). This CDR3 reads CASSSTLAGDHNEQFF. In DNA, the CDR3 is TGTGCCAGCAGTTCCACACTAGCGGGAGACCACAATGAGCAGTTCTTC.

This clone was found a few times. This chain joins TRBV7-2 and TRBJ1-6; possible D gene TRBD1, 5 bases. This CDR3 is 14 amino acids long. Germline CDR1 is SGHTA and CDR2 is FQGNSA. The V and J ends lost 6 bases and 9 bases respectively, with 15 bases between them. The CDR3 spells CASRSQGQGSPLHF. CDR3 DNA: TGTGCCAGCAGGTCACAAGGGCAGGGTTCACCCCTCCACTTT.

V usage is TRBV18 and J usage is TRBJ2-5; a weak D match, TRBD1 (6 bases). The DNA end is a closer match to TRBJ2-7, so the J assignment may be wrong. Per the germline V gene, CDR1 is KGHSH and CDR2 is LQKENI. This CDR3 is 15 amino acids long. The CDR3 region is CASSPSGQGTYEQYF. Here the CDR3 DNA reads TGTGCCAGCTCACCTAGTGGGCAGGGGACCTACGAGCAGTACTTC.

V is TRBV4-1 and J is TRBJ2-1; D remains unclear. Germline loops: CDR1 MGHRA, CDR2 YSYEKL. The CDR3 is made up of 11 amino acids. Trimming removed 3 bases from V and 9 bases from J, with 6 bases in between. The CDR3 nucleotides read TGCGCCAGCAGCCAGGCCCCTGAGCAGTTCTTC. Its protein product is CASSQAPEQFF.

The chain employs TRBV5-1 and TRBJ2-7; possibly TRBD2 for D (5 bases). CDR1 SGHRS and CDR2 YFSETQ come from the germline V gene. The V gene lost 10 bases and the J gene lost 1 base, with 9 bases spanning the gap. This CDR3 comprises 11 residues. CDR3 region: CASRDSYEQYF. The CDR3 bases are TGCGCCTCGAGGGATTCCTACGAGCAGTACTTC.

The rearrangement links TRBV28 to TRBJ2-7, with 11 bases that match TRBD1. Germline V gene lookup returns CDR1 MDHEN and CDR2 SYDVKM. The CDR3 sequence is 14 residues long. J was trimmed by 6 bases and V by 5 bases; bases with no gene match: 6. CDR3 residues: CASSTPGQGGEQYF. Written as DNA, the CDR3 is TGTGCCAGCAGTACACCGGGACAGGGGGGCGAGCAGTACTTC.

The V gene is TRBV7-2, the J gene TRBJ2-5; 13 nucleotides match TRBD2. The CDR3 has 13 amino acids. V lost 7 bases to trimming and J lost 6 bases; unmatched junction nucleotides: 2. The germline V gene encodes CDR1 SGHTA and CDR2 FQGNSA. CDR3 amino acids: CASTGTSGKTQYF. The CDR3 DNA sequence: TGTGCCAGCACTGGGACTAGCGGGAAGACCCAGTACTTC.

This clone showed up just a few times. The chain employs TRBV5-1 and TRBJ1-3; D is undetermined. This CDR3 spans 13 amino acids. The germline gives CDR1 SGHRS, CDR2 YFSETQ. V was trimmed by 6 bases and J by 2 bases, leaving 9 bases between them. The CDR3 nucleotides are TGCGCCAGCAAGTCAGAAGCTGGAAACACCATATATTTT. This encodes CASKSEAGNTIYF.